One sample yielded the 30 T cell receptor beta chains listed below, sequenced in a study of identical twins. Each CDR3 protein gets one entry after TCRdb re-called the 5' RACE reads with MiXCR. The table has about 660,000 distinct CDR3 sequences, over 8.5% seen once; the top ten hold 0.85% to 1%. This sample was shared with a second study, whose subject was yellow fever vaccine responses in identical twins.

Specimen: PBMCs. Receptors originate from a woman between 18 and 29 years old in good health.

This clonotype was found many times. The V gene is TRBV28, the J gene TRBJ2-2, with 9 nucleotides matching TRBD1. Germline-derived CDR1 and CDR2 are MDHEN and SYDVKM. V was clipped by 3 bases and J by 0 bases; unmatched bases: 5. The CDR3 has 17 amino acids. CDR3 loop: CASSLPRQGANTGELFF. Here the CDR3 DNA reads TGTGCCAGCAGTTTGCCCCGACAGGGGGCGAACACCGGGGAGCTGTTTTTT.

The chain has TRBV7-8 and TRBJ2-2; D call uncertain. V lost 2 bases, J lost 0 bases, and 7 bases lay in between. Looked up from germline, CDR1 is SGHVS and CDR2 is FQNEAQ. The CDR3 runs to 15 residues. This chain's CDR3 is CASSLQRSNTGELFF. CDR3 in DNA: TGTGCCAGCAGCTTACAGCGTTCGAACACCGGGGAGCTGTTTTTT. Combining the CDR3 with reference TRBV7-8 and TRBJ2-2 gives the whole variable domain GAGVSQSPRYKVAKRGQDVALRCDPISGHVSLFWYQQALGQGPEFLTYFQNEAQLDKSGLPSDRFFAERPEGSVSTLKIQRTQQEDSAVYLCASSLQRSNTGELFFGEGSRLTVL.

The rearrangement links TRBV6-2 or TRBV6-3 to TRBJ1-5; perhaps TRBD1 as D (5 bases). Germline V gene data show CDR1 as MNHEY and CDR2 as SVGEGT. The CDR3 sequence is 15 residues long. The V gene lost 0 bases and the J gene lost 4 bases, with 10 bases spanning the gap. This chain's CDR3 is CASSYSTVNNQPQHF. Here the CDR3 DNA reads TGTGCCAGCAGTTACTCGACAGTCAATAATCAGCCCCAGCATTTT.

The chain couples TRBV20-1 to TRBJ2-7; D unresolved. There are 12 residues in the CDR3. V was pared by 1 base and J by 7 bases, with 11 bases between. From germline, CDR1 is DFQATT and CDR2 SNEGSKA (reference sequence). The CDR3 loop reads CSARAPPPEQYF. Written as DNA, the CDR3 is TGCAGTGCTAGAGCCCCCCCCCCTGAGCAGTACTTC.

This clonotype was detected only a few times. The V gene is TRBV21-1, the J gene TRBJ1-1. TRBV21-1 represents a pseudogene. CDR3 length: 16 amino acids. The CDR3 sequence: CASSPLRGHMNTEAFF. In nucleotides, the CDR3 is TGTGCCAGCAGCCCCTTAAGAGGTCATATGAACACTGAAGCTTTCTTT.

This clonotype was observed at least ten times. The chain is built from TRBV12-3 or TRBV12-4 and TRBJ2-3; 10 nucleotides agree with TRBD2. Trimming cost V 6 bases and J 6 bases; bases outside gene matches: 6. The CDR3 is made up of 14 amino acids. The CDR3 protein is CASRVSGGSDTQYF. For the CDR3, the DNA is TGTGCCAGCAGGGTTAGCGGGGGGAGTGATACGCAGTATTTT.

This clonotype came up many times. The genes are TRBV20-1 and TRBJ2-1, with a weak D call TRBD2 (5 bases). Germline values: CDR1 DFQATT, CDR2 SNEGSKA (reference sequence). Trimming cost V 0 bases and J 1 base, with 10 bases left between them. CDR3 size: 15 residues. In nucleotides, the CDR3 is TGCAGTGCTAGAGAAAGTCCGGGGTCCTACAATGAGCAGTTCTTC. Amino acids: CSARESPGSYNEQFF.

This clonotype was recorded a few times. The chain carries TRBV5-5 and TRBJ2-2; the D gene is possibly TRBD2 (5 bases). Germline loops: CDR1 SGHKS, CDR2 YYEKEE (reference sequence). There are 14 residues in the CDR3. Trimming took 9 bases from V and 5 from J, leaving 17 bases between them. The CDR3 nucleotides are TGTGCCACAACGCGGGTAGGGTGGACCGGGGAGCTGTTTTTT. As protein: CATTRVGWTGELFF.

The rearrangement uses TRBV9 and TRBJ2-1; TRBD2 agrees at 9 bases. J gave up 10 bases and V 0 bases, and 8 bases lay outside the gene matches. CDR1 and CDR2 from the germline V gene are SGDLS and YYNGEE. The CDR3 has 15 residues. This chain's CDR3 is CASSVASGTAVEQFF. The CDR3 DNA is TGTGCCAGCAGCGTAGCTAGCGGGACGGCCGTGGAGCAGTTCTTC.

This clonotype occurred a few times. The J gene is TRBJ1-1, the V gene TRBV12-3 or TRBV12-4; D unclear. The CDR3 is made up of 15 amino acids. V lost 5 bases and J lost 3, with 16 bases in between. The CDR3 DNA sequence: TGTGCCAGCAGTCGCGGGGTTACTGTCGACACTGAAGCTTTCTTT. Translation: CASSRGVTVDTEAFF.

This clonotype occurred a few times. The chain links TRBV28 to TRBJ2-7, with D unclear. V was pared by 5 bases and J by 5 bases, with 10 bases between. Germline V gene sequence: CDR1 MDHEN, CDR2 SYDVKM. The CDR3 runs 12 residues. CDR3 coding DNA: TGTGCCAGCAGTCCTTTTCCCAACGAGCAGTACTTC. It is translated as CASSPFPNEQYF.

This clonotype was detected ten times or more. The DNA for the CDR3 is TGTGCCAGCAGTTTATTTTACCCAACTGAGTACAATGAGCAGTTCTTC. Amino acid sequence: CASSLFYPTEYNEQFF. This chain joins TRBV12-3 or TRBV12-4 and TRBJ2-1; no firm D call. The CDR3 consists of 16 residues. Trimming removed 2 bases from V and 4 bases from J, with 15 bases in between.

The V gene is TRBV9, the J gene TRBJ1-6; D is unresolved. CDR3 length equals 14 residues. V lost 3 bases and J 4 bases, leaving 8 bases between the germline ends. The V gene's germline CDR1 is SGDLS and CDR2 YYNGEE. The CDR3 bases are TGTGCCAGCAGCGCCCGGGATTATAATTCACCCCTCCACTTT. Its protein product is CASSARDYNSPLHF. Variable domain in full (rest from reference TRBV9 and TRBJ1-6): DSGVTQTPKHLITATGQRVTLRCSPRSGDLSVYWYQQSLDQGLQFLIQYYNGEERAKGNILERFSAQQFPDLHSELNLSSLELGDSALYFCASSARDYNSPLHFGNGTRLTVT.

This clonotype was counted ten times or more. J is TRBJ2-2 and V is TRBV7-2; tentative D call: TRBD1 (5 bases). Per the germline V gene, CDR1 is SGHTA and CDR2 is FQGNSA. The CDR3 length is 14 residues. Trimming cost V 5 bases and J 3 bases, with 10 bases left between them. CDR3 amino acids: CASSLDSYTGELFF. The CDR3 DNA is TGTGCCAGCAGCCTCGACAGTTACACCGGGGAGCTGTTTTTT.

The V call is TRBV11-2, the J call TRBJ2-1; D unresolved. The CDR3 length is 13 residues. Trimming shortened V by 1 base and J by 5 bases, and 6 bases separated the two germline ends. Germline CDR1 SGHAT, CDR2 FQNNGV. The CDR3 reads CASSLVYHNEQFF. CDR3 bases: TGTGCCAGCAGCTTAGTCTATCACAATGAGCAGTTCTTC.

This clonotype was counted only a few times. This chain joins TRBV4-3 and TRBJ2-1; D unclear. The CDR3 totals 14 residues. The germline CDR1 and CDR2 sequences are LGHNA and YSLEER. Trimming took off 8 bases at V and 1 base at J, with 12 bases between the two ends. The CDR3 protein is CASSTDRSYNEQFF. In DNA, the CDR3 is TGCGCCAGCTCCACCGACCGATCCTACAATGAGCAGTTCTTC.

The chain recombines TRBV20-1 with TRBJ2-1; 8 bases match TRBD1. The CDR3 sequence is 12 residues long. Germline assignment: CDR1 DFQATT and CDR2 SNEGSKA (reference sequence). V was clipped by 7 bases and J by 5 bases; unmatched bases: 4. CDR3 protein: CSGTGTHNEQFF. CDR3 nucleotides: TGCAGTGGGACAGGGACCCACAATGAGCAGTTCTTC.

The CDR3 DNA reads TGTGCCAGCAGCCCCGGGTCGGACATTCAGTACTTC. This codes for CASSPGSDIQYF. This chain links TRBV28 with TRBJ2-4, with D unresolved. CDR3 size: 12 residues. Trimming removed 6 bases from V and 8 bases from J, with 11 bases in between. The V gene's germline CDR1 is MDHEN and CDR2 SYDVKM.

The genes are TRBV20-1 and TRBJ2-3, with TRBD2 matching 9 bases. The germline CDR1 and CDR2 sequences are DFQATT and SNEGSKA (reference sequence). J was trimmed by 3 bases and V by 5 bases; bases with no gene match: 15. The CDR3 extends over 17 amino acids. CDR3 region: CSAFPISGSGETDTQYF. The CDR3 DNA follows: TGCAGTGCTTTTCCAATTAGCGGGAGCGGGGAGACAGATACGCAGTATTTT.

This clonotype came up many times. This chain links TRBV3-1 with TRBJ2-2; D is ambiguous. Germline V lookup: CDR1 LGHDT, CDR2 YNNKEL (reference sequence). V was trimmed by 4 bases and J by 7 bases, leaving 19 bases between them. CDR3 size: 16 residues. CDR3 in DNA: TGTGCCAGCAGCCCGCCCGACACAGTTCTAGGCGGGGAGCTGTTTTTT. This codes for CASSPPDTVLGGELFF.

There are many counts of this clonotype. V usage is TRBV5-6 and J usage is TRBJ2-3; D gene uncertain. The V end lost 2 bases, the J end lost 0 bases, and 10 bases lay between the germline ends. There are 15 residues in the CDR3. Germline CDR1 SGHDT, CDR2 YYEEEE. CDR3 DNA sequence: TGTGCCAGCAGCTTTTTAGCTCTGAGCACAGATACGCAGTATTTT. The encoded protein is CASSFLALSTDTQYF.

This rearrangement joins TRBV7-2 to TRBJ2-7, with 10 bases aligning to TRBD1. Germline loops: CDR1 SGHTA, CDR2 FQGNSA. V lost 4 bases, J lost 7 bases, and 7 bases stayed unmatched. The CDR3 runs 14 residues. The CDR3 DNA is TGTGCCAGCAGCTATCGACAGGGGGCTATTGAGCAGTACTTC. The encoded protein is CASSYRQGAIEQYF.

CDR3 nucleotides: TGTGCCAGCAGCTCAGGAGGGGGCGGAGAGCAGTACTTC. Translation gives CASSSGGGGEQYF. The rearrangement uses TRBV7-9 and TRBJ2-7; D possibly corresponds to TRBD1 (7 bases). CDR1 and CDR2 from the germline V gene are SEHNR and FQNEAQ (reference sequence). The length of the CDR3 is 13 residues. Trimming shortened V by 4 bases and J by 7 bases, and 14 bases separated the two germline ends.

The chain uses TRBV28 and TRBJ2-3, with TRBD2 matching 13 bases. The junction had 5 bases not matched to a gene; V was cut back by 10 bases and J by 7 bases. Looked up from germline, CDR1 is MDHEN and CDR2 is SYDVKM. The CDR3 loop spans 13 amino acids. This chain's CDR3 is CATTSGREYTQYF. CDR3 nucleotides: TGTGCCACCACTAGCGGGAGGGAATATACGCAGTATTTT.

This clonotype came up many times. The rearrangement uses TRBV28 and TRBJ2-3; D call uncertain. V lost 2 bases and J lost 5, with 8 bases in between. Germline-derived CDR1 and CDR2 are MDHEN and SYDVKM. This CDR3 has 13 residues. CDR3 in DNA: TGTGCCAGCAGTTTACAGTACGGAGATACGCAGTATTTT. Translation: CASSLQYGDTQYF.

The sample holds a few counts of this clonotype. This chain uses TRBV5-1 with TRBJ2-1; perhaps TRBD1 as D (6 bases). Trimming took 2 bases from V and 0 from J, leaving 9 bases between them. The CDR3 spans 15 residues. From germline, CDR1 is SGHRS and CDR2 YFSETQ. The CDR3 DNA sequence: TGCGCCAGCAGCTTTGAGGACAGCTCCTACAATGAGCAGTTCTTC. As protein: CASSFEDSSYNEQFF.

This clonotype was picked up a small number of times. The gene calls are TRBV12-3 or TRBV12-4 and TRBJ1-1, with D unresolved. V lost 3 bases and J 3 bases, leaving 17 bases between the germline ends. The CDR3 runs 16 residues. CDR3 in amino acids: CASSFGRLIWDTEAFF. The CDR3 nucleotides are TGTGCCAGCAGTTTCGGCCGTCTAATCTGGGACACTGAAGCTTTCTTT.

This clonotype showed up just a few times. The chain is built from TRBV11-2 and TRBJ2-3, with 14 bases identical to TRBD2. CDR1 and CDR2 from the germline V gene are SGHAT and FQNNGV. There are 17 residues in the CDR3. The V segment lost 5 bases and the J segment 3 bases; nucleotides outside the gene matches: 7. The CDR3, as DNA: TGTGCCAGCAGCCACGGACTAGCGGGGGGACAAACAGATACGCAGTATTTT. Amino acids: CASSHGLAGGQTDTQYF.

This clonotype has more than one count but fewer than ten. The chain combines TRBV6-2 or TRBV6-3 with TRBJ2-5; D may correspond to TRBD1 or TRBD2 (6 bases each). The CDR3 sequence is 13 residues long. The V end was cut by 6 bases, the J end by 5 bases, with 13 bases between. Germline V lookup: CDR1 MNHEY, CDR2 SVGEGT. The CDR3 nucleotides are TGTGCCAGCAGAAAGGGGGGTGTTGAGACCCAGTACTTC. This sequence encodes CASRKGGVETQYF.

The genes are TRBV20-1 and TRBJ2-3, with 7 bases matching TRBD2. The CDR3 is 13 residues long. Germline lookup yields CDR1 DFQATT and CDR2 SNEGSKA (reference sequence). V lost 5 bases to trimming and J lost 4 bases; unmatched junction nucleotides: 6. The CDR3 nucleotides read TGCAGTGCTCTTGGCCGGGGGGCAGATACGCAGTATTTT. Translated: CSALGRGADTQYF.